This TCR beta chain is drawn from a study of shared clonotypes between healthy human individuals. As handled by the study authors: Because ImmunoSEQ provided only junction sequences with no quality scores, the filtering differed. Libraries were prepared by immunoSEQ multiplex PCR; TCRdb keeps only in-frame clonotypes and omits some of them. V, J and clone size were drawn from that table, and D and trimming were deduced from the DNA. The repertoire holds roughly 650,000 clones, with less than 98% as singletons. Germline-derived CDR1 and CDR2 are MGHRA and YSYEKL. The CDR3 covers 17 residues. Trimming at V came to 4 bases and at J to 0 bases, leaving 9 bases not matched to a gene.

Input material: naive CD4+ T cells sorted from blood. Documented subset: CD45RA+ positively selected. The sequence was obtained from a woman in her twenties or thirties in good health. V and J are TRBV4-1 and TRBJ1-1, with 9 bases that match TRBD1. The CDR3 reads CASSRPDRGNVNTEAFF. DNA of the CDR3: TGCGCCAGCAGCCGCCCGGACAGGGGCAATGTGAACACTGAAGCTTTCTTT.